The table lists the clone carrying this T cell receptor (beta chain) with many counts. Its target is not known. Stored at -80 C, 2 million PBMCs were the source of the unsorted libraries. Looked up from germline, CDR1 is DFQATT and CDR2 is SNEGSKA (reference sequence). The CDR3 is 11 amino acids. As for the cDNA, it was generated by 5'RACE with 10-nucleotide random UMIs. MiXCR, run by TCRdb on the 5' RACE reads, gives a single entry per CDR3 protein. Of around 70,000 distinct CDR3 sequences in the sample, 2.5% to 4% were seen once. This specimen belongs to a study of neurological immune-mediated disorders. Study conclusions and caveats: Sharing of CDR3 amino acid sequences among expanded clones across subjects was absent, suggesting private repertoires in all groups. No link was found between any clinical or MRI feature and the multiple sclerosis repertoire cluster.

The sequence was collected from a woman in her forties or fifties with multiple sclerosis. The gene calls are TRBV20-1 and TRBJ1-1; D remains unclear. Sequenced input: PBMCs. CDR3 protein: CMLRVNTEAFF. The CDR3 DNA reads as TGCATGCTAAGGGTGAACACTGAAGCTTTCTTT.